This T cell receptor beta chain emerged from a study of T cells in Graves' hyperthyroidism and ophthalmopathy. For the study at large: Peripheral blood was acquired at first diagnosis, ahead of any therapy whatsoever.

When ophthalmopathy did not progress within 18 months, Graves' hyperthyroidism was considered stable. Diagnosis of hyperthyroidism was new in patients aged 18 to 65, and its duration was under 2 months. RNA transcripts served as the template for amplifying TCR beta CDR3 regions. The HTBI primer set served for first-round RT-PCR of the TCR CDR3. TCRdb recomputed calls from the multiplex PCR reads with MiXCR, one row per CDR3 protein. This sample has around 600,000 distinct CDR3 sequences, with 15% to 18% found just once. Trimming stripped 0 bases from V and 2 bases from J, with 8 bases between. This CDR3 spans 15 amino acids. Germline V lookup: CDR1 MNHEY, CDR2 SVGEGT.

The rearrangement links TRBV6-2 or TRBV6-3 to TRBJ2-1; D call uncertain. The sequence was obtained from a woman aged 25-40 years with Graves' hyperthyroidism. The sample taken for sequencing was blood. CDR3 coding DNA: TGTGCCAGCAGTTACTCGAAAACTACCTACAATGAGCAGTTCTTC. Its protein product is CASSYSKTTYNEQFF.